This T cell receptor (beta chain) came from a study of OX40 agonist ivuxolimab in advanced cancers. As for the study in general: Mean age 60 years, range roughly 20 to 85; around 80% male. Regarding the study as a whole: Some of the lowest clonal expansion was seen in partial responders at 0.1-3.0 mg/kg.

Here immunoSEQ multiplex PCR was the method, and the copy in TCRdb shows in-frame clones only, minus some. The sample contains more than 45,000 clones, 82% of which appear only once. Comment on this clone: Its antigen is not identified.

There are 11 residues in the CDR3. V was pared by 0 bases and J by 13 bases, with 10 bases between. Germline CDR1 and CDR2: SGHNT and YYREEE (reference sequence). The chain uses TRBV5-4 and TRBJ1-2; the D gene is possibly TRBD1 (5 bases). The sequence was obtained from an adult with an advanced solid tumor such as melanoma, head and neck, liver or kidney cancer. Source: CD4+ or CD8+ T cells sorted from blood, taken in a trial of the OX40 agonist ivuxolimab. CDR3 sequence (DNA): TGTGCCAGCAGCTTGGATGGGGACTGCACCTTC. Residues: CASSLDGDCTF.